This T cell receptor (beta chain) was obtained from a study of neurological immune-mediated disorders. There are a few counts of this clonotype. The antigen is unknown. Study results and caveats: Levels of TCR clonal expansion peaked in HTLV-1-associated myelopathy and reached their lowest in multiple sclerosis, under those of healthy controls.

Each CDR3 protein is one row after TCRdb ran MiXCR on the 5' RACE reads. The sample includes tens of thousands of distinct CDR3 sequences, roughly 4.7% seen only once; the top ten take roughly 2.2%. This CDR3 spans 14 amino acids. Per the germline V gene, CDR1 is SGHRS and CDR2 is YFSETQ. Trimming took 0 bases from V and 3 from J, leaving 9 bases between them. This clonotype was sampled from a woman in her 30s with multiple sclerosis. The V gene is TRBV5-1, the J gene TRBJ1-1; D gene unclear. The sample comprised PBMCs. Written as DNA, the CDR3 is TGCGCCAGCAGCTTGGGACCTTTGGACACTGAAGCTTTCTTT. The encoded protein is CASSLGPLDTEAFF. The variable domain in full, completed from reference TRBV5-1 and TRBJ1-1, reads KAGVTQTPRYLIKTRGQQVTLSCSPISGHRSVSWYQQTPGQGLQFLFEYFSETQRNKGNFPGRFSGRQFSNSRSEMNVSTLELGDSALYLCASSLGPLDTEAFFGQGTRLTVV.